The T cell receptor beta chain under discussion was sequenced for a study of blood T cells in healthy people across ages. The wider study: About one barcoded beta molecule per two T cells was the capture yield of template switching.

Alongside a J-beta primer mix, a sample-barcoded 5' primer served in a second PCR lasting about 7 to 12 cycles. Via MiXCR, TCRdb re-called the 5' RACE reads, giving one row per CDR3 protein. Counted here are roughly 1.5 million distinct CDR3 sequences, approximately 42% occurring once; the ten biggest clones make up 4%. Per the germline V gene, CDR1 is SQVTM and CDR2 is ANQGSEA. The junction had 12 bases not matched to a gene; V was cut back by 5 bases and J by 4 bases. CDR3 length: 15 amino acids. The chain combines TRBV29-1 with TRBJ1-1, with 8 positions matching TRBD1. The sequence derives from a woman between 18 and 29 years old in good health. Sequencing was done on a sample of blood. For the CDR3, the DNA is TGCAGCGTTAGCCCCCAGGGGGCGATCAGCACTGAAGCTTTCTTT. Translated, it gives CSVSPQGAISTEAFF. The complete variable domain, with remaining parts taken from reference TRBV29-1 and TRBJ1-1, reads SAVISQKPSRDICQRGTSLTIQCQVDSQVTMMFWYRQQPGQSLTLIATANQGSEATYESGFVIDKFPISRPNLTFSTLTVSNMSPEDSSIYLCSVSPQGAISTEAFFGQGTRLTVV.